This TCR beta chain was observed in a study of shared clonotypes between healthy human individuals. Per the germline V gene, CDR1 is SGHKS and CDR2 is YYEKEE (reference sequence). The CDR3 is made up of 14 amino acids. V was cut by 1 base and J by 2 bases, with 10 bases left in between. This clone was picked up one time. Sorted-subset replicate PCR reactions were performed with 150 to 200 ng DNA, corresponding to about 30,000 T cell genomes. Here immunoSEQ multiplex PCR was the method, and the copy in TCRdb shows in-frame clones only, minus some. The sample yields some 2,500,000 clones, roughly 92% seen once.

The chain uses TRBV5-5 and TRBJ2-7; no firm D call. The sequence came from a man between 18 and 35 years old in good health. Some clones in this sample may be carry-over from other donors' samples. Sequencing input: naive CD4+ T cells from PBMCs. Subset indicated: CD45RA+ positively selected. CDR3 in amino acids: CASSLRLMTYEQYF. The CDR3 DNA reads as TGTGCCAGCAGCTTGCGTCTCATGACCTACGAGCAGTACTTC.